These 23 T cell receptor beta chains share one sample of origin, sequenced in a study of cytomegalovirus exposure and HLA in healthy donors. Both 60 Vbeta primers and 13 Jbeta primers went into the PCR. Sequencing was performed with immunoSEQ multiplex PCR; in TCRdb, only in-frame clones are kept and a portion is missing. Among approximately 150,000 clones listed, around 9.6% were seen once. Sequencing was performed on PBMCs. The receptors shown here come from a male donor in good health and CMV-seronegative.

This clone was detected a few times. V usage is TRBV4-1 and J usage is TRBJ2-5, with TRBD1 as a possible D gene (5 bases). This CDR3 contains 14 residues. Trimming removed 1 base at V and 5 bases at J, with 11 bases between. Germline V CDR1 and CDR2: MGHRA, YSYEKL. CDR3 DNA sequence: TGCGCCAGCAGCCAAGGACAGCCCGGGGAGACCCAGTACTTC. This encodes CASSQGQPGETQYF.

This clone was observed a handful of times. CDR3 sequence (DNA): TGTGCCAGCTCACCATGGCAGGGGGAGAGCACTGAAGCTTTCTTT. It encodes CASSPWQGESTEAFF. V is TRBV18 and J is TRBJ1-1; 7 nucleotides match TRBD1. Germline V gene lookup returns CDR1 KGHSH and CDR2 LQKENI. Trimming took 2 bases from V and 4 from J; bases not matched to a gene: 7. The CDR3 runs to 15 residues.

This clone occurred once. This chain uses TRBV9 with TRBJ1-3; a possible D gene is TRBD1 (5 bases). In germline, CDR1 is SGDLS, CDR2 YYNGEE. This CDR3 region has 17 residues. V was pared by 1 base and J by 2 bases, with 16 bases between. The CDR3 nucleotides are TGTGCCAGCAGCGTATGGGGGGGGAGGTCTCCTGGAAACACCATATATTTT. This codes for CASSVWGGRSPGNTIYF.

This clone was detected only a few times. J is TRBJ2-1 and V is TRBV4-1; TRBD2 aligns across 15 bases. Germline loops: CDR1 MGHRA, CDR2 YSYEKL. The V segment lost 1 base and the J segment 0 bases; nucleotides outside the gene matches: 1. CDR3 length: 18 amino acids. This CDR3 is CASSQGTSGRASYNEQFF. In nucleotides, the CDR3 is TGCGCCAGCAGCCAAGGGACTAGCGGGAGGGCCTCCTACAATGAGCAGTTCTTC.

V and J are TRBV18 and TRBJ1-1; possible D gene TRBD1, 5 bases. Looked up from germline, CDR1 is KGHSH and CDR2 is LQKENI. The CDR3 extends over 12 amino acids. Trimming cost V 6 bases and J 1 base, with 6 bases left between them. The CDR3 loop is CASSTGNTEAFF. In DNA, the CDR3 is TGTGCCAGCTCTACAGGGAACACTGAAGCTTTCTTT.

Only a few counts were recorded for this clone. V gene TRBV11-1 combines with J gene TRBJ1-6, with D uncertain. CDR1 and CDR2 (germline): SGHAT, FQDESV (reference sequence). V shed 4 bases and J shed 8 bases, with 9 bases lying between them. The CDR3 is 13 residues long. CDR3: CASSSTTYSPLHF. The DNA for the CDR3 is TGTGCCAGCAGCTCCACAACCTATTCACCCCTCCACTTT.

There are a few counts of this clone. This sequence joins TRBV28 and TRBJ1-1; 8 bases match TRBD1. Germline lookup yields CDR1 MDHEN and CDR2 SYDVKM. The CDR3 extends over 17 amino acids. V was clipped by 5 bases and J by 4 bases; unmatched bases: 15. As DNA, the CDR3 is TGTGCCAGCAGTCTTGGGACAGGCTTGGATTTTTTCACTGAAGCTTTCTTT. This gives the protein CASSLGTGLDFFTEAFF.

Notes on this clone: In the same sample, other DNA sequences code for this CDR3. The V gene is TRBV2, the J gene TRBJ1-5; 9 bases are a match to TRBD1. The V gene's germline CDR1 is SNHLY and CDR2 FYNNEI. This CDR3 region has 15 residues. V lost 6 bases, J lost 1 base, and 4 bases stayed unmatched. CDR3 nucleotide sequence: TGTGCCAGCAGGGGACAGGGTCCCAGCAATCAGCCCCAGCATTTT. Translated: CASRGQGPSNQPQHF.

Of note for this clone: Other DNA sequences in this sample translate to the same CDR3. This sequence joins TRBV19 and TRBJ2-7; TRBD1 matches 8 bases. This CDR3 comprises 14 residues. The V and J ends lost 3 bases and 2 bases, in that order; junction bases with no gene match: 3. The germline CDR1 and CDR2 sequences are LNHDA and SQIVND (reference sequence). The CDR3 DNA reads TGTGCCAGTAGTATCGGACAGGGCGCCTACGAGCAGTACTTC. Amino acids: CASSIGQGAYEQYF.

This clone has only a few counts. V and J are TRBV4-3 and TRBJ2-5; possible D gene TRBD2, 6 bases. CDR1 is LGHNA and CDR2 is YSLEER in the germline V gene. This CDR3 is built from 14 residues. The V and J ends lost 0 bases and 5 bases respectively, with 10 bases between them. CDR3 sequence: CASSQDSSVETQYF. CDR3 DNA sequence: TGCGCCAGCAGCCAAGATTCTAGCGTGGAGACCCAGTACTTC.

Turning to this clone: At one boundary the junction diverges from the germline segment, which might be a read error. The genes are TRBV7-7 and TRBJ2-5; TRBD2 agrees at 10 bases. Germline V gives CDR1 SSHAT, CDR2 FNYEAQ (reference sequence). The CDR3 sequence is 15 residues long. The CDR3 region is CASSQAGGFQETQYF. DNA of the CDR3: TGTGCTAGCAGCCAAGCGGGGGGGTTCCAAGAGACCCAGTACTTC.

The V gene is TRBV5-8, the J gene TRBJ2-3, with D unclear. This CDR3 is 14 amino acids long. The V end lost 2 bases, the J end lost 0 bases, and 7 bases lay between the germline ends. The germline CDR1 and CDR2 sequences are SGHTS and YDEGEE. CDR3: CASSLVYSTDTQYF. The DNA for the CDR3 is TGTGCCAGCAGCTTAGTCTACAGCACAGATACGCAGTATTTT.

The J gene is TRBJ2-3, the V gene TRBV14, with a possible D match to TRBD2 (5 bases). With 1 base removed from V and 7 bases from J, the gap between germline ends came to 9 bases. This CDR3 is built from 13 residues. Per germline, CDR1 SGHDN and CDR2 FVKESK. CDR3 bases: TGTGCCAGCAGCCAAGTACGAGGGAATACGCAGTATTTT. This codes for CASSQVRGNTQYF.

Note on this clone: One end of the junction fails to match germline, which may point to a read error. The chain carries TRBV7-7 and TRBJ2-5; 12 bases align to TRBD1. The length of the CDR3 is 16 residues. Germline CDR1 is SSHAT and CDR2 is FNYEAQ (reference sequence). In nucleotides, the CDR3 is TGTGCTAGCAGCACTGGGACAGGGGGCTCGAGGGAGACCCAGTACTTC. Translating it yields CASSTGTGGSRETQYF.

This rearrangement joins TRBV2 to TRBJ1-4; D is ambiguous. Germline lookup yields CDR1 SNHLY and CDR2 FYNNEI. CDR3 size: 13 residues. V lost 4 bases and J 5 bases, leaving 8 bases between the germline ends. DNA of the CDR3: TGTGCCAGCAGTGGGACGGGGAATGAAAAACTGTTTTTT. Its translation is CASSGTGNEKLFF. Looking up the rest from reference TRBV2 and TRBJ1-4 gives the full variable domain: EPEVTQTPSHQVTQMGQEVILRCVPISNHLYFYWYRQILGQKVEFLVSFYNNEISEKSEIFDDQFSVERPDGSNFTLKIRSTKLEDSAMYFCASSGTGNEKLFFGSGTQLSVL.

This chain joins TRBV28 and TRBJ2-7, with 10 bases identical to TRBD2. The CDR3 contains 16 residues. V trimming: 6 bases; J trimming: 4 bases; junction bases outside the gene matches: 12. Germline CDR1 MDHEN, CDR2 SYDVKM. The DNA of the CDR3 is TGTGCCAGCAGCACAGAGCAAGCGGGAGGGCCGTACGAGCAGTACTTC. It translates to CASSTEQAGGPYEQYF. Full variable domain (remainder filled in from reference TRBV28 and TRBJ2-7): DVKVTQSSRYLVKRTGEKVFLECVQDMDHENMFWYRQDPGLGLRLIYFSYDVKMKEKGDIPEGYSVSREKKERFSLILESASTNQTSMYLCASSTEQAGGPYEQYFGPGTRLTVT.

This chain uses TRBV29-1 with TRBJ1-1; 7 bases line up with TRBD1. Trimming cost V 3 bases and J 1 base; bases outside gene matches: 2. CDR1 and CDR2 (germline): SQVTM, ANQGSEA. The CDR3 length is 13 residues. In nucleotides, the CDR3 is TGCAGCGTTGATCAGGGGGGGAACACTGAAGCTTTCTTT. It yields the protein CSVDQGGNTEAFF. The full variable domain, in which reference TRBV29-1 and TRBJ1-1 provide the parts outside the CDR3, is SAVISQKPSRDICQRGTSLTIQCQVDSQVTMMFWYRQQPGQSLTLIATANQGSEATYESGFVIDKFPISRPNLTFSTLTVSNMSPEDSSIYLCSVDQGGNTEAFFGQGTRLTVV.

This clone has a handful of counts. The chain uses TRBV9 and TRBJ1-1; 8 nucleotides align to TRBD1. CDR3 length: 13 residues. With 0 bases clipped from V and 12 bases from J, the junction kept 7 bases outside the gene matches. Germline assignment: CDR1 SGDLS and CDR2 YYNGEE. CDR3 sequence reads: CASSVDSGGESFF. The CDR3 coding sequence is TGTGCCAGCAGCGTAGATTCAGGGGGCGAATCTTTCTTT.

The chain employs TRBV28 and TRBJ2-3, with D hard to call. CDR3 length: 14 amino acids. Trimming cost V 5 bases and J 0 bases, with 9 bases left between them. From germline, CDR1 is MDHEN and CDR2 SYDVKM. In nucleotides, the CDR3 is TGTGCCAGCAGTCTAGACCCTAGCACAGATACGCAGTATTTT. This gives the protein CASSLDPSTDTQYF. Looking up the rest from reference TRBV28 and TRBJ2-3 gives the full variable domain: DVKVTQSSRYLVKRTGEKVFLECVQDMDHENMFWYRQDPGLGLRLIYFSYDVKMKEKGDIPEGYSVSREKKERFSLILESASTNQTSMYLCASSLDPSTDTQYFGPGTRLTVL.

This clone showed up just a few times. The chain has TRBV28 and TRBJ2-7, with D hard to call. The CDR3 sequence is 12 residues long. Germline CDR1 and CDR2: MDHEN and SYDVKM. The V end was cut by 8 bases, the J end by 2 bases, with 10 bases between. The CDR3 region has the DNA TGTGCCAGCGCCGGGTACACCTACGAGCAGTACTTC. This translates into CASAGYTYEQYF.

This clone was found a few times. The chain uses TRBV5-6 and TRBJ1-2; 9 nucleotides align to TRBD1. This CDR3 spans 16 amino acids. V lost 4 bases, J lost 5 bases, and 12 bases stayed unmatched. Germline CDR1 is SGHDT and CDR2 is YYEEEE. The CDR3 coding sequence is TGTGCCAGCAGCCGGGGAACAGGGGGCCCGCGGTATGGCTACACCTTC. Translated: CASSRGTGGPRYGYTF.

This clone has just a few counts. The chain employs TRBV19 and TRBJ1-2, with D maybe TRBD1 (5 bases). V lost 2 bases, J lost 2 bases, and 9 bases lay in between. The germline CDR1 and CDR2 sequences are LNHDA and SQIVND (reference sequence). This CDR3 has 14 amino acids. The CDR3 is CASSIIPGNYGYTF. DNA of the CDR3: TGTGCCAGTAGTATAATCCCAGGGAACTATGGCTACACCTTC.

This clone was found a few times. The chain uses TRBV4-2 and TRBJ2-6, with 9 bases aligning to TRBD2. The CDR3 is 17 residues long. V was pared by 4 bases and J by 0 bases, with 4 bases of the junction left unmatched. Germline loops: CDR1 LGHNA, CDR2 YNFKEQ. The CDR3 nucleotides read TGTGCCAGCAGCCGTGAACTAGCGGGCTCTGGGGCCAACGTCCTGACTTTC. As protein: CASSRELAGSGANVLTF.